This TCR beta chain was sequenced in a study of control samples from healthy donors and cancer patients. CDR3 length: 14 amino acids. Per the germline V gene, CDR1 is MNHEY and CDR2 is SVGAGI. Trimming cost V 7 bases and J 4 bases, with 16 bases left between them. Using immunoSEQ multiplex PCR, the repertoire was profiled, and TCRdb retains in-frame clones only, with some absent. The table has around 110,000 clones, about 88% seen once. The sample consisted of blood. This receptor was obtained from a woman aged 70-85 years in good health. This chain joins TRBV6-5 and TRBJ1-2; tentatively, D is TRBD1 (6 bases). The CDR3 region has the DNA TGTGCCAGCACAGGGCAGGGGTTTAGCTATGGCTACACCTTC. Translated, it gives CASTGQGFSYGYTF.